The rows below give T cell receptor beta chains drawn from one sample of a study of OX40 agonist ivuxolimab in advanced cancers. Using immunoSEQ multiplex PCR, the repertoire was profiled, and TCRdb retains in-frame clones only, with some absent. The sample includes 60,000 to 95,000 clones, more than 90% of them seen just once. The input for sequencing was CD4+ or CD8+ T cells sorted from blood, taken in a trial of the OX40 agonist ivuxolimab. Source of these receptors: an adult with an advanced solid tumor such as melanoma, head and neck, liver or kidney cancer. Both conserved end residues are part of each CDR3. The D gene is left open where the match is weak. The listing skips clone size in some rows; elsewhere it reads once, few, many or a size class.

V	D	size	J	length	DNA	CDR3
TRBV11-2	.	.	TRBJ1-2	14	TGTGCCAGCAGCTTAGATCTTCGAGCAAATGGCTACACCTTC	CASSLDLRANGYTF
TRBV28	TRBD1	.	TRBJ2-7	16	TGTGCCAGCAGTTTGCTTCCTCCGGGACAGGGAGCCAGGCAGTACTTC	CASSLLPPGQGARQYF
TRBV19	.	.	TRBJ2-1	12	TGTGCCAGTACTGACTGGTTCAATGAGCAGTTCTTC	CASTDWFNEQFF
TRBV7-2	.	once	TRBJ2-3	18	TGTGCCAGCAGCTTAGATCCCCCCGCAGGGCTAAGCACAGATACGCAGTATTTT	CASSLDPPAGLSTDTQYF
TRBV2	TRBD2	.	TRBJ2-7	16	TGTGCCAGCAGTGAAAAACGGGCTAGCGGGATCTACGAGCAGTACTTC	CASSEKRASGIYEQYF
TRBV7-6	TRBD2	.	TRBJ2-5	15	TGTGCCAGCAGCTTAGTCAGTAGCGGGACGGAGACCCAGTACTTC	CASSLVSSGTETQYF
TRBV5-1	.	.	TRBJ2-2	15	TGCGCCAGCAGCTCCGGGGGCAGGGCGCCCGGGGAGCTGTTTTTT	CASSSGGRAPGELFF
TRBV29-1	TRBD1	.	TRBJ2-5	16	TGCAGCGTTGAAGATCCTAGGGCAGGGGGCCAAGAGACCCAGTACTTC	CSVEDPRAGGQETQYF
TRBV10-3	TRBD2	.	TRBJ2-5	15	TGTGCCATCAGGGGGTTAGCGGGGGATCGGGAGACCCAGTACTTC	CAIRGLAGDRETQYF
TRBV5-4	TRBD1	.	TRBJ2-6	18	TGTGCCAGCAGCCCTCGTACAGGGGCCGACTCTGGGGCCAACGTCCTGACTTTC	CASSPRTGADSGANVLTF
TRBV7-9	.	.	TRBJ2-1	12	TGTGCCAGCAGCCGGCGGAGGGATGAGCAGTTCTTC	CASSRRRDEQFF